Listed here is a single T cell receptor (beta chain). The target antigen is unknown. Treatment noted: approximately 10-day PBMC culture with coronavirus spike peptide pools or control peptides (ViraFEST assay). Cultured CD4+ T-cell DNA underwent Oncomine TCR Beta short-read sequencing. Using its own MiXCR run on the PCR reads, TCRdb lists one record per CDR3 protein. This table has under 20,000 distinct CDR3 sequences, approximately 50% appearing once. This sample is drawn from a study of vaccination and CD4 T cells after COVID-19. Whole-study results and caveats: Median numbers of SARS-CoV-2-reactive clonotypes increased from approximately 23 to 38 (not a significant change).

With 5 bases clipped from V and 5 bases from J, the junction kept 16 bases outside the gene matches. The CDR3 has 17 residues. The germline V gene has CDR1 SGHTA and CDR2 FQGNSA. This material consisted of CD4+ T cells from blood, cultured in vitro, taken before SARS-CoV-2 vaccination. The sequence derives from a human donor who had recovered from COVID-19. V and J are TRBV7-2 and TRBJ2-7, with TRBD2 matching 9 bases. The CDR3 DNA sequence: TGTGCCAGCAGCCGACGGGCGGCGGGAGGGCCTGGGGACGAGCAGTACTTC. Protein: CASSRRAAGGPGDEQYF.